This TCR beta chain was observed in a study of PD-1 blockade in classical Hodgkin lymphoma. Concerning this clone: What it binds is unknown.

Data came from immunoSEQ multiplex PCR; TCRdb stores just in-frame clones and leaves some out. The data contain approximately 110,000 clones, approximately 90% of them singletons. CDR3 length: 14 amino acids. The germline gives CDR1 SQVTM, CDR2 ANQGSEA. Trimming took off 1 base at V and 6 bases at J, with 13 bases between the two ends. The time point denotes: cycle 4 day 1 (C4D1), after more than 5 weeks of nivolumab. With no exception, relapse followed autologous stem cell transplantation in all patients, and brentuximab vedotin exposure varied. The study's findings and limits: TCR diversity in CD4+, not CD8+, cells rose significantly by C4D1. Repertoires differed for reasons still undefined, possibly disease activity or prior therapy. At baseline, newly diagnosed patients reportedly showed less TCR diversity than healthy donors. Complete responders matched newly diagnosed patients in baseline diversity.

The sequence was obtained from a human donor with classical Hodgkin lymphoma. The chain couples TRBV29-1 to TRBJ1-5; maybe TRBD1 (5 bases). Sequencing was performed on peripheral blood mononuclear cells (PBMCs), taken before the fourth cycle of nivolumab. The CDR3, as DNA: TGCAGCGTTGAAGTTGGGGGGGAAGGTCAGCCCCAGCATTTT. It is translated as CSVEVGGEGQPQHF.